This T cell receptor beta chain emerged from a study of shared clonotypes between healthy human individuals. The authors ran the assay at deep level. Profiling relied on immunoSEQ multiplex PCR, and the TCRdb table lists in-frame clones only, not all of them. The sample includes 2 million to 2.5 million clones, around 95% of them seen just once. The CDR3 has 15 amino acids. J gave up 2 bases and V 3 bases, and 5 bases lay outside the gene matches. Per germline, CDR1 SEHNR and CDR2 FQNEAQ (reference sequence). This TCR came from a man younger than 35 in good health. Source material: naive CD4+ T cells sorted from blood. Subset described: CD45RA+ positively selected. The chain is built from TRBV7-9 and TRBJ2-7; 9 nucleotides agree with TRBD1. The CDR3 here is CASSFTTGGAYEQYF. The CDR3 DNA reads as TGTGCCAGCAGCTTTACGACAGGGGGGGCCTACGAGCAGTACTTC.